Following are 7 T cell receptor beta chains from one sample sequenced in a study of shared clonotypes between healthy human individuals. Naive CD8 isolation took CD45RO-negative cells positively selected for CCR7 and excluded terminally differentiated effector memory CD45RA+ cells. The assay was immunoSEQ multiplex PCR, and TCRdb's table has in-frame clones only and misses some. The sample lists about 2 million clones, around 96% seen once, with roughly 1% in the top ten. The sequenced sample consisted of naive CD8+ T cells sorted from blood. The receptor set was obtained from a man between 18 and 35 years old in good health.

The chain has TRBV15 and TRBJ1-5, with TRBD1 identical over 9 bases. The germline gives CDR1 LNHNV, CDR2 YYDKDF (reference sequence). V lost 5 bases and J lost 0; bases outside the gene matches: 5. The CDR3 consists of 16 residues. CDR3 DNA sequence: TGTGCCACCAGCCCCGGGACAGGGTATAGCAATCAGCCCCAGCATTTT. Its translation is CATSPGTGYSNQPQHF. The full variable domain, in which reference TRBV15 and TRBJ1-5 provide the parts outside the CDR3, is DAMVIQNPRYQVTQFGKPVTLSCSQTLNHNVMYWYQQKSSQAPKLLFHYYDKDFNNEADTPDNFQSRRPNTSFCFLDIRSPGLGDTAMYLCATSPGTGYSNQPQHFGDGTRLSIL.

This rearrangement joins TRBV5-1 to TRBJ1-2; 7 nucleotides agree with TRBD1. Germline CDR1 is SGHRS and CDR2 is YFSETQ. Unmatched junction bases numbered 2, after V lost 0 bases and J lost 3 bases. This CDR3 is 14 amino acids long. The CDR3 DNA reads TGCGCCAGCAGCTTGGCCGGGACAGACTATGGCTACACCTTC. It yields the protein CASSLAGTDYGYTF.

This rearrangement joins TRBV10-3 to TRBJ2-7, with 11 positions matching TRBD2. V shed 0 bases, J shed 4 bases, and the junction held 2 bases outside the gene matches. The germline V gene encodes CDR1 ENHRY and CDR2 SYGVKD. This CDR3 has 15 residues. The CDR3 here is CAISESSGREYEQYF. The CDR3 nucleotides read TGTGCCATCAGTGAGTCTAGCGGGAGGGAATACGAGCAGTACTTC.

V gene TRBV7-2 combines with J gene TRBJ2-2; a possible D gene is TRBD2 (5 bases). The CDR3 is 15 amino acids. Germline V gene data show CDR1 as SGHTA and CDR2 as FQGNSA. V was trimmed by 1 base and J by 7 bases, leaving 13 bases between them. CDR3 loop: CASSLVLTAGGELFF. The CDR3 DNA is TGTGCCAGCAGCTTAGTCCTCACGGCGGGCGGGGAGCTGTTTTTT. The full variable domain, its missing parts supplied by reference TRBV7-2 and TRBJ2-2, is GAGVSQSPSNKVTEKGKDVELRCDPISGHTALYWYRQSLGQGLEFLIYFQGNSAPDKSGLPSDRFSAERTGGSVSTLTIQRTQQEDSAVYLCASSLVLTAGGELFFGEGSRLTVL.

The rearrangement uses TRBV30 and TRBJ1-1, with D tentatively TRBD1 (6 bases). Per germline, CDR1 GTSNPN and CDR2 SVGIG (reference sequence). The CDR3 loop spans 14 amino acids. Trimming took 5 bases from V and 11 from J, leaving 24 bases between them. The CDR3 bases are TGTGCCTGGGATACGACAGGAATTCAGCGGGCGGCTTTCTTT. Protein product: CAWDTTGIQRAAFF.

The V gene is TRBV4-1, the J gene TRBJ2-5; a possible D gene is TRBD1 (6 bases). V lost 5 bases, J lost 3 bases, and 13 bases lay in between. Germline V gives CDR1 MGHRA, CDR2 YSYEKL. The CDR3 sequence is 14 residues long. DNA of the CDR3: TGCGCCAGCAGCTTGGGACAATCGGAAGAGACCCAGTACTTC. It yields the protein CASSLGQSEETQYF.

The chain has TRBV2 and TRBJ2-7; D may be TRBD2 (8 bases). Per germline, CDR1 SNHLY and CDR2 FYNNEI. CDR3 size: 18 residues. Trimming shortened V by 5 bases and J by 5 bases, and 28 bases separated the two germline ends. CDR3 residues: CASSNRGGYLAGQDEQYF. The DNA of the CDR3 is TGTGCCAGCAGTAACCGGGGGGGGTATCTAGCCGGACAGGACGAGCAGTACTTC.